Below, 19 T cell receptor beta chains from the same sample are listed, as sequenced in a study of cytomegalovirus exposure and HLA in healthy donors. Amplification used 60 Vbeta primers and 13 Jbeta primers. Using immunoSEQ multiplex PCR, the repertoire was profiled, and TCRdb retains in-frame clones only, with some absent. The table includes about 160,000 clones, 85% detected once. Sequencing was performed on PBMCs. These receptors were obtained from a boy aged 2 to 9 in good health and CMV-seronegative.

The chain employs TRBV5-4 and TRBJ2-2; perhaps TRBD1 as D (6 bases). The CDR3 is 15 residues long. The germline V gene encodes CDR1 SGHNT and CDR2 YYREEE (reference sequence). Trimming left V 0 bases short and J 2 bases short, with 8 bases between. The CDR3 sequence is CASSLAQGNTGELFF. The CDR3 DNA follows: TGTGCCAGCAGCTTGGCACAGGGTAACACCGGGGAGCTGTTTTTT.

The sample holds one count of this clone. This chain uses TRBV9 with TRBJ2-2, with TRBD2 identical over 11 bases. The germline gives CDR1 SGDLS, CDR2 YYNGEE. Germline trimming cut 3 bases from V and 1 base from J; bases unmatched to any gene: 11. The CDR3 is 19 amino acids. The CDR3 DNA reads TGTGCCAGCAGCGCAGGACTAGCGGGTGGACCTCAGAACACCGGGGAGCTGTTTTTT. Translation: CASSAGLAGGPQNTGELFF.

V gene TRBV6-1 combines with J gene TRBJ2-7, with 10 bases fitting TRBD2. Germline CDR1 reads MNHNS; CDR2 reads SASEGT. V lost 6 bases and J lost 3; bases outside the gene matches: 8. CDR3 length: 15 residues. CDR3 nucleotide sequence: TGTGCCAGCAGCGTCGGGACTAGCGAATACTACGAGCAGTACGTC. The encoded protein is CASSVGTSEYYEQYV.

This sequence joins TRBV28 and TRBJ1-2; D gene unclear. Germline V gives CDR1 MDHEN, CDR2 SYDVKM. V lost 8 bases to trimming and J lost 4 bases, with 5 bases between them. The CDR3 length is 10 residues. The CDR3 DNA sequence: TGTGCCAGCGGCATCTATGGCTACACCTTC. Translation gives CASGIYGYTF.

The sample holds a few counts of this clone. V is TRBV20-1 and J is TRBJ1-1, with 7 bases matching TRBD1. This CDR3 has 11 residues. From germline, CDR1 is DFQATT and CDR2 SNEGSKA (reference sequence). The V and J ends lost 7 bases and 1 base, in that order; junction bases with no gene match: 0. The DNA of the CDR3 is TGCAGTGGGACAGGGAACACTGAAGCTTTCTTT. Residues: CSGTGNTEAFF.

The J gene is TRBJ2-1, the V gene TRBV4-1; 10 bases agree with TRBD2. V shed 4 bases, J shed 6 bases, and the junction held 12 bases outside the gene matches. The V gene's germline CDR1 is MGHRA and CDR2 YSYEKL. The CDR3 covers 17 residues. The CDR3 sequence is CASSLPLLAGVRNEQFF. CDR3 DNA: TGCGCCAGCAGCCTACCACTCCTAGCGGGAGTACGCAATGAGCAGTTCTTC.

The CDR3 protein is CASSLWGPGGGAKETQYF. The CDR3 DNA reads TGTGCCAGCAGTTTATGGGGGCCTGGGGGAGGGGCTAAAGAGACCCAGTACTTC. The chain employs TRBV28 and TRBJ2-5; TRBD2 matches at 7 bases. V was pared by 0 bases and J by 3 bases, with 13 bases of the junction left unmatched. Germline CDR1 reads MDHEN; CDR2 reads SYDVKM. The CDR3 has 18 residues.

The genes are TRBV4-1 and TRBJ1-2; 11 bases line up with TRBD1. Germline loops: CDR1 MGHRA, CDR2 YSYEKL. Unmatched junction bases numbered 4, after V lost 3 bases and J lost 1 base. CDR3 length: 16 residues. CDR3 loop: CASSHLGQGDNYGYTF. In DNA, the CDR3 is TGCGCCAGCAGCCATCTGGGACAGGGGGATAACTATGGCTACACCTTC.

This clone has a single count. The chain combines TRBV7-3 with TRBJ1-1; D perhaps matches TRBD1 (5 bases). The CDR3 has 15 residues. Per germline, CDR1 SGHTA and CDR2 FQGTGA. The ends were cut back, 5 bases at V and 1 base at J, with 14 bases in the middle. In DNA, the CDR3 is TGTGCCAGCAGCCGTCGGGCAGGGCCGAACACTGAAGCTTTCTTT. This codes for CASSRRAGPNTEAFF.

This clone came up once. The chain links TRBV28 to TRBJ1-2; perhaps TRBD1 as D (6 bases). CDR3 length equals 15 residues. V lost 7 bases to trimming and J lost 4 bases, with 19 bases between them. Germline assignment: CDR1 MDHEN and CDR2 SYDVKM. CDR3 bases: TGTGCCAGCACCTTCGCCTCGACAGGCACCTATGGCTACACCTTC. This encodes CASTFASTGTYGYTF.

In DNA form, the CDR3 reads TGTGCCAGTAGTCTACTAGACACAGATACGCAGTATTTT. Protein product: CASSLLDTDTQYF. The chain recombines TRBV19 with TRBJ2-3, with D perhaps matching TRBD2 (5 bases). Trimming cost V 5 bases and J 2 bases, with 8 bases left between them. CDR1 is LNHDA and CDR2 is SQIVND in the germline V gene (reference sequence). CDR3 size: 13 residues.

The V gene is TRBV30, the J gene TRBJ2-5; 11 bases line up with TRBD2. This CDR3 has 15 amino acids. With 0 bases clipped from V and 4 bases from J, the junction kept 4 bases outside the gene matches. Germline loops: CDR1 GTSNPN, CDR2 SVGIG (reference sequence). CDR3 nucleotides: TGTGCCTGGAGTGTCCTAGCGGGGGGCCCAGAGACCCAGTACTTC. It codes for CAWSVLAGGPETQYF. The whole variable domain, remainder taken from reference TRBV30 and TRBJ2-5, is SQTIHQWPATLVQPVGSPLSLECTVEGTSNPNLYWYRQAAGRGLQLLFYSVGIGQISSEVPQNLSASRPQDRQFILSSKKLLLSDSGFYLCAWSVLAGGPETQYFGPGTRLLVL.

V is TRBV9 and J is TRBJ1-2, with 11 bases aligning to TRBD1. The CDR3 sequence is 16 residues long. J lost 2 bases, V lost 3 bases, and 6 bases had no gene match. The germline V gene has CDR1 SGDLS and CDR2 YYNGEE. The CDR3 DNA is TGTGCCAGCAGCGAGGGGGGACAGGGGGGCAACTATGGCTACACCTTC. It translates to CASSEGGQGGNYGYTF.

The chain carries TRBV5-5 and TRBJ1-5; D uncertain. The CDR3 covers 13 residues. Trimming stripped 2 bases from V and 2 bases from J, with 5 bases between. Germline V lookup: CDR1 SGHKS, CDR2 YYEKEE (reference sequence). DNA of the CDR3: TGTGCCAGCAGCTTAACTGGCAATCAGCCCCAGCATTTT. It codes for CASSLTGNQPQHF.

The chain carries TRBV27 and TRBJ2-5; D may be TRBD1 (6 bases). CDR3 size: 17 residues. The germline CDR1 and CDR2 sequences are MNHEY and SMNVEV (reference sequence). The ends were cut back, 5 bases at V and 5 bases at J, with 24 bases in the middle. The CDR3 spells CASSPRPLRGWWETQYF. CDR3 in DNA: TGTGCCAGCAGTCCTAGGCCACTCAGGGGTTGGTGGGAGACCCAGTACTTC.

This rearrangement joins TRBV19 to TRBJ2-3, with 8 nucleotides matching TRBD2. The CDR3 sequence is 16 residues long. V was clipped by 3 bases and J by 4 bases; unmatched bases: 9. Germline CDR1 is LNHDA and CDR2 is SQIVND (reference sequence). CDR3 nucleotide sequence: TGTGCCAGTAGTATGTCGGGAGGGTTAAGTTCAGATACGCAGTATTTT. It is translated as CASSMSGGLSSDTQYF.

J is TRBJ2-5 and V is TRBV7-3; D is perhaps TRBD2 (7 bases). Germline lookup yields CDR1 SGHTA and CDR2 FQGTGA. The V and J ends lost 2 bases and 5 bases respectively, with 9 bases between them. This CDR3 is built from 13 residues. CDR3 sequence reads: CASSLEGGETQYF. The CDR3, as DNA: TGTGCCAGCAGCTTAGAGGGGGGGGAGACCCAGTACTTC.

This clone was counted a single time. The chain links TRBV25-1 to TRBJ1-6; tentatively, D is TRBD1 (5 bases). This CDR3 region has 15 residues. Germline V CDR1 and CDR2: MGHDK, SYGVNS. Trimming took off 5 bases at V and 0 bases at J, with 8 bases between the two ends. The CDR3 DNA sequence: TGTGCCAGCAGTAGACAGAGCTCCTATAATTCACCCCTCCACTTT. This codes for CASSRQSSYNSPLHF.

This chain's CDR3 is CASSPGNHGYTF. CDR3 bases: TGTGCCAGCAGCCCCGGGAATCATGGCTACACCTTC. This chain joins TRBV11-1 and TRBJ1-2; D unclear. V was clipped by 5 bases and J by 6 bases, with 10 bases between them. CDR1 and CDR2 (germline): SGHAT, FQDESV (reference sequence). The CDR3 totals 12 residues.